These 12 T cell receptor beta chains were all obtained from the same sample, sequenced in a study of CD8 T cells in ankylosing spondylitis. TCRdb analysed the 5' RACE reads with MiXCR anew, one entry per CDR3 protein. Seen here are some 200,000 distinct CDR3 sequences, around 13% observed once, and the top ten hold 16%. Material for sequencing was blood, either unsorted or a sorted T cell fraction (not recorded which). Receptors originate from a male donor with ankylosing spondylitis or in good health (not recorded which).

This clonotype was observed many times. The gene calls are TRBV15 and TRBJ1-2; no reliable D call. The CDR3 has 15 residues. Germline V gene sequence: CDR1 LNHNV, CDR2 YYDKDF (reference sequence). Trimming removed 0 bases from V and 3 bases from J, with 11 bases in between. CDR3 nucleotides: TGTGCCACCAGCAGAGATGCTTTTAGCGACTATGGCTACACCTTC. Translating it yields CATSRDAFSDYGYTF.

CDR3: CAISESSSTQYF. The DNA of the CDR3 is TGTGCCATCAGTGAGTCTTCGTCGACCCAGTACTTC. The chain is built from TRBV10-3 and TRBJ2-5; D ambiguous. Per the germline V gene, CDR1 is ENHRY and CDR2 is SYGVKD. The V end lost 0 bases, the J end lost 7 bases, and 6 bases lay between the germline ends. The CDR3 totals 12 residues.

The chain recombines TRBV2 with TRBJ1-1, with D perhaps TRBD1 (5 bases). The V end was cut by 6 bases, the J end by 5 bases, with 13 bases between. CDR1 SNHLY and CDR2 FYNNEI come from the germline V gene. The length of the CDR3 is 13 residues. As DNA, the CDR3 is TGTGCCAGCAGCCGAGGGGTGTCGACTGAAGCTTTCTTT. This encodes CASSRGVSTEAFF.

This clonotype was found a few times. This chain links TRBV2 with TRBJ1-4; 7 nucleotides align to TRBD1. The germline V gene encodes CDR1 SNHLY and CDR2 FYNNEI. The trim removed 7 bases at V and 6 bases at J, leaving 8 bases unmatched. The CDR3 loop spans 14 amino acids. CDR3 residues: CASKKTGWDEKLFF. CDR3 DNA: TGTGCCAGCAAGAAGACAGGGTGGGATGAAAAACTGTTTTTT.

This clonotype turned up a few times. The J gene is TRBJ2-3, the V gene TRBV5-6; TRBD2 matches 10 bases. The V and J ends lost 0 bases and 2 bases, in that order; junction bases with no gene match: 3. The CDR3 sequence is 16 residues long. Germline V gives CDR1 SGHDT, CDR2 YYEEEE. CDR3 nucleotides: TGTGCCAGCAGCTTGGGGACTAGCGGAAACACAGATACGCAGTATTTT. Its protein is CASSLGTSGNTDTQYF. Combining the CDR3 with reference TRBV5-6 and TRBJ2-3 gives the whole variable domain DAGVTQSPTHLIKTRGQQVTLRCSPKSGHDTVSWYQQALGQGPQFIFQYYEEEERQRGNFPDRFSGHQFPNYSSELNVNALLLGDSALYLCASSLGTSGNTDTQYFGPGTRLTVL.

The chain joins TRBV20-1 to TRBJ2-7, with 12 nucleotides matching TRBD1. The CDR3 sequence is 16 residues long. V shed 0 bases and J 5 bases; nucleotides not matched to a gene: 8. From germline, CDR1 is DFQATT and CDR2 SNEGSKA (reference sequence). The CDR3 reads CSARDGGTGGSDEQYF. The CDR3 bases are TGCAGTGCTAGAGATGGGGGGACAGGGGGCAGCGACGAGCAGTACTTC.

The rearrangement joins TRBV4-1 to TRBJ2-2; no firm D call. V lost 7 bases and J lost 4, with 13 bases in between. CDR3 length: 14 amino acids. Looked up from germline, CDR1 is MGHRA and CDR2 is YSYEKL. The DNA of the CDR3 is TGCGCCAGCACCCTAGGGCGGTCCACCGGGGAGCTGTTTTTT. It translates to CASTLGRSTGELFF.

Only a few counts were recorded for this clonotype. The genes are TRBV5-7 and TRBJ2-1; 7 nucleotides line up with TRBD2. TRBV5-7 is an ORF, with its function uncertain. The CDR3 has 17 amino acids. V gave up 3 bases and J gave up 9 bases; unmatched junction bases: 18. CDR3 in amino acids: CASSSLTSAERPGEQFF. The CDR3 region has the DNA TGTGCCAGCAGCTCCTTAACTAGCGCTGAACGACCGGGTGAGCAGTTCTTC.

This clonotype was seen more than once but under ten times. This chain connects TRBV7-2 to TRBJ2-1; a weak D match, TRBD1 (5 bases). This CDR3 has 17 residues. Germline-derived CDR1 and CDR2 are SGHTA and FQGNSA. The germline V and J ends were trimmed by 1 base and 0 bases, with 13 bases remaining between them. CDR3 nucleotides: TGTGCCAGCAGCTTAGGTTGGGGCCCTAGCTCCTACAATGAGCAGTTCTTC. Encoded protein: CASSLGWGPSSYNEQFF.

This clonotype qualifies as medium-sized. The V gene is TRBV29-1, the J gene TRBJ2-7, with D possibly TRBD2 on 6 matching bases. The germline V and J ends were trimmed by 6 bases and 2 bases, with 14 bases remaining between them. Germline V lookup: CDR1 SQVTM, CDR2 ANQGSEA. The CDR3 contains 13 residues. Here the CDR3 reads CSVSGLTAYEQYF. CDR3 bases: TGCAGCGTCTCGGGACTTACCGCCTACGAGCAGTACTTC.

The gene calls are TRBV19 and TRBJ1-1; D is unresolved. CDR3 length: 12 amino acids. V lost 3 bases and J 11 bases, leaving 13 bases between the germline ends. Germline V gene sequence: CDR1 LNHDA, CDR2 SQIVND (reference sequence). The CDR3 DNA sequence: TGTGCCAGTAGTATGGGGATCGGACCGGCTTTCTTT. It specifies CASSMGIGPAFF. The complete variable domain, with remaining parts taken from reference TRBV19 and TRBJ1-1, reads DGGITQSPKYLFRKEGQNVTLSCEQNLNHDAMYWYRQDPGQGLRLIYYSQIVNDFQKGDIAEGYSVSREKKESFPLTVTSAQKNPTAFYLCASSMGIGPAFFGQGTRLTVV.

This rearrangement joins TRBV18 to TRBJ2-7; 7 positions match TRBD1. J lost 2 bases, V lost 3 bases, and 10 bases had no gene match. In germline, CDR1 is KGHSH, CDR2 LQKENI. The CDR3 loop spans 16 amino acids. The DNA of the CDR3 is TGTGCCAGCTCACCTTCCAGGCAGGGGGTCCCCTACGAGCAGTACTTC. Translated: CASSPSRQGVPYEQYF. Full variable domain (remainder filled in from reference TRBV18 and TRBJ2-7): NAGVMQNPRHLVRRRGQEARLRCSPMKGHSHVYWYRQLPEEGLKFMVYLQKENIIDESGMPKERFSAEFPKEGPSILRIQQVVRGDSAAYFCASSPSRQGVPYEQYFGPGTRLTVT.